Listed here are 29 T cell receptor beta chains from one sample, sequenced in a study of vaccination and CD4 T cells after COVID-19. The study sequenced cultured CD4+ T cell DNA using the Oncomine TCR Beta short-read assay. TCRdb used MiXCR to reprocess the PCR reads, holding one entry per CDR3 protein. The sample has 20,000 to 25,000 distinct CDR3 sequences, roughly 70% seen once. Stated treatment: roughly ten-day PBMC culture with coronavirus spike peptide pools or control peptides (ViraFEST assay). Antigens for these TCRs are unknown. Material: CD4+ T cells from blood, cultured in vitro. The receptors come from a human donor who had recovered from COVID-19.

Only one count was recorded for this clonotype. The rearrangement links TRBV7-2 to TRBJ2-7; maybe TRBD1 (5 bases). V shed 1 base and J shed 4 bases, with 11 bases lying between them. The CDR3 contains 14 residues. Looked up from germline, CDR1 is SGHTA and CDR2 is FQGNSA. Here the CDR3 reads CASSLVAGLYEQYF. Written as DNA, the CDR3 is TGTGCCAGCAGCTTAGTAGCAGGGTTATACGAGCAGTACTTC.

The V gene is TRBV7-2, the J gene TRBJ1-3; D call uncertain. Germline CDR1 is SGHTA and CDR2 is FQGNSA. CDR3 size: 16 residues. The ends were cut back, 1 base at V and 0 bases at J, with 10 bases in the middle. CDR3: CASSLESTDSGNTIYF. The DNA for the CDR3 is TGTGCCAGCAGCTTAGAGAGCACCGACTCTGGAAACACCATATATTTT.

The chain joins TRBV15 to TRBJ1-5, with TRBD1 as a possible D gene (6 bases). The CDR3 is 13 amino acids. Trimming removed 5 bases from V and 7 bases from J, with 12 bases in between. The germline V gene encodes CDR1 LNHNV and CDR2 YYDKDF (reference sequence). CDR3 residues: CATSEGGGQPQHF. The CDR3 DNA follows: TGTGCCACCAGCGAAGGGGGGGGCCAGCCCCAGCATTTT.

This chain links TRBV11-2 with TRBJ2-2; a weak D match, TRBD2 (6 bases). The V gene lost 5 bases and the J gene lost 6 bases, with 13 bases spanning the gap. This CDR3 contains 14 residues. Germline CDR1 reads SGHAT; CDR2 reads FQNNGV. The CDR3, as DNA: TGTGCCAGCAGCCGCGGGGACTCCGCCGGGGAGCTGTTTTTT. Translated: CASSRGDSAGELFF.

The V gene is TRBV18, the J gene TRBJ2-5; D uncertain. Germline-derived CDR1 and CDR2 are KGHSH and LQKENI. The CDR3 totals 11 residues. V lost 3 bases to trimming and J lost 5 bases, with 4 bases between them. Here the CDR3 reads CASSPAETQYF. The CDR3 DNA follows: TGTGCCAGCTCACCGGCCGAGACCCAGTACTTC.

The gene calls are TRBV11-3 and TRBJ1-2; D remains unclear. V shed 2 bases and J shed 3 bases, with 10 bases lying between them. Germline assignment: CDR1 SGHNT and CDR2 YENEEA. There are 14 residues in the CDR3. The CDR3 loop is CASSLHLGDYGYTF. DNA for the CDR3: TGTGCCAGCAGCTTACATCTCGGCGACTATGGCTACACCTTC.

The chain links TRBV20-1 to TRBJ2-7; perhaps TRBD2 as D (5 bases). Trimming stripped 3 bases from V and 8 bases from J, with 17 bases between. Germline V CDR1 and CDR2: DFQATT, SNEGSKA (reference sequence). This CDR3 has 13 residues. CDR3 sequence reads: CSARERTSSKQYF. CDR3 DNA: TGCAGTGCTAGGGAGAGAACTAGTTCCAAGCAGTACTTC.

J is TRBJ1-1 and V is TRBV28; tentatively, D is TRBD1 (5 bases). Germline CDR1 is MDHEN and CDR2 is SYDVKM. This CDR3 is 12 amino acids long. V was pared by 11 bases and J by 4 bases, with 14 bases between. CDR3 loop: CALGGRGTEAFF. CDR3 DNA sequence: TGTGCCTTGGGGGGTCGGGGCACTGAAGCTTTCTTT. Full variable domain (outside the CDR3, taken from reference TRBV28 and TRBJ1-1): DVKVTQSSRYLVKRTGEKVFLECVQDMDHENMFWYRQDPGLGLRLIYFSYDVKMKEKGDIPEGYSVSREKKERFSLILESASTNQTSMYLCALGGRGTEAFFGQGTRLTVV.

A word on this clonotype: The junction differs from germline at one of its ends, possibly a read error. This chain connects TRBV11-3 to TRBJ2-3; D is undetermined. Germline-derived CDR1 and CDR2 are SGHNT and YENEEA. The CDR3 is 13 amino acids. CDR3 protein: CTSSLKVTDTQYF. CDR3 coding DNA: TGTACCAGCAGCTTGAAGGTCACAGATACGCAGTATTTT.

This chain connects TRBV7-2 to TRBJ1-1; D remains unclear. Trimming shortened V by 1 base and J by 2 bases, and 11 bases separated the two germline ends. The germline gives CDR1 SGHTA, CDR2 FQGNSA. The CDR3 is 15 residues long. In DNA, the CDR3 is TGTGCCAGCAGCTTAGTAGGCCTCCCCAACACTGAAGCTTTCTTT. Translating gives CASSLVGLPNTEAFF.

The chain recombines TRBV7-9 with TRBJ2-3; D not resolved. The CDR3 is 12 amino acids. Trimming pared 0 bases from V and 5 bases from J, leaving 3 bases between. Germline V gene lookup returns CDR1 SEHNR and CDR2 FQNEAQ (reference sequence). CDR3 residues: CASSLARDTQYF. CDR3 nucleotide sequence: TGTGCCAGCAGCTTAGCCCGAGATACGCAGTATTTT. Complete variable domain (other parts from reference TRBV7-9 and TRBJ2-3): DTGVSQNPRHKITKRGQNVTFRCDPISEHNRLYWYRQTLGQGPEFLTYFQNEAQLEKSRLLSDRFSAERPKGSFSTLEIQRTEQGDSAMYLCASSLARDTQYFGPGTRLTVL.

J is TRBJ1-1 and V is TRBV2; 9 bases are a match to TRBD1. The V gene end was trimmed by 6 bases and the J gene end by 5 bases; junction bases not matched to a gene: 13. Germline values: CDR1 SNHLY, CDR2 FYNNEI. This CDR3 region has 16 residues. CDR3 amino acids: CASRGGQGIGRTEAFF. The CDR3 coding sequence is TGTGCCAGCAGGGGGGGACAGGGCATTGGGAGAACTGAAGCTTTCTTT.

In its sample, this clonotype was seen once. The chain links TRBV21-1 to TRBJ2-1; the table's D call TRBD1 went unverified against the DNA. TRBV21-1 corresponds to a pseudogene. The CDR3 totals 14 residues. The CDR3 coding sequence is TGTGCCAGCAGCGCCCGGGACCCCTACAATGAGCAGTTCTTC. Translation gives CASSARDPYNEQFF.

This clonotype was observed once. The V and J genes are TRBV15 and TRBJ1-1; D is ambiguous. Germline lookup yields CDR1 LNHNV and CDR2 YYDKDF (reference sequence). This CDR3 spans 17 amino acids. V lost 5 bases and J 4 bases, leaving 23 bases between the germline ends. The DNA of the CDR3 is TGTGCCACCAGCCCCAGCTTTTTTGGGGTGACGGGCACTGAAGCTTTCTTT. Translation gives CATSPSFFGVTGTEAFF.

As concerns this clonotype: Relative to the germline gene, one junction end is altered; a read error may explain this. V gene TRBV19 combines with J gene TRBJ1-1; no clear D gene. The CDR3 totals 13 residues. The germline gives CDR1 LNHDA, CDR2 SQIVND (reference sequence). The CDR3 sequence is CTSRKIRGSEAFF. The CDR3 bases are TGTACCAGTAGGAAGATACGGGGATCTGAAGCTTTCTTT.

The chain uses TRBV7-2 and TRBJ1-2; D gene ambiguous. Germline lookup yields CDR1 SGHTA and CDR2 FQGNSA. CDR3 length equals 13 residues. Trimming took off 5 bases at V and 7 bases at J, with 14 bases between the two ends. CDR3: CASSPRGMSGYTF. CDR3 nucleotides: TGTGCCAGCAGCCCACGAGGGATGAGTGGCTACACCTTC.

Concerning this clonotype: Compared with germline, one end of the junction differs, possibly owing to a read error. This chain uses TRBV7-9 with TRBJ1-1, with D unresolved. The CDR3 contains 16 residues. Per germline, CDR1 SEHNR and CDR2 FQNEAQ (reference sequence). This CDR3 reads CASSLALDAVNTEAFF. CDR3 coding DNA: TGCGCCAGCAGCTTGGCTTTGGACGCAGTGAACACTGAAGCTTTCTTT. Combining the CDR3 with reference TRBV7-9 and TRBJ1-1 gives the whole variable domain DTGVSQNPRHKITKRGQNVTFRCDPISEHNRLYWYRQTLGQGPEFLTYFQNEAQLEKSRLLSDRFSAERPKGSFSTLEIQRTEQGDSAMYLCASSLALDAVNTEAFFGQGTRLTVV.

This clonotype turned up a few times. The J gene is TRBJ1-6, the V gene TRBV27, with 7 bases that match TRBD1. The V gene end was trimmed by 2 bases and the J gene end by 2 bases; junction bases not matched to a gene: 3. The CDR3 extends over 16 amino acids. The germline CDR1 and CDR2 sequences are MNHEY and SMNVEV (reference sequence). The CDR3 bases are TGTGCCAGCAGTTTACACAGGGGAACCTATAATTCACCCCTCCACTTT. This translates into CASSLHRGTYNSPLHF.

V gene TRBV7-2 combines with J gene TRBJ2-5; TRBD1 matches 7 bases. Germline V gene lookup returns CDR1 SGHTA and CDR2 FQGNSA. The CDR3 length is 14 residues. V shed 5 bases, J shed 5 bases, and the junction held 8 bases outside the gene matches. This chain's CDR3 is CASSPRQGPETQYF. The DNA for the CDR3 is TGTGCCAGCAGCCCCCGACAGGGTCCGGAGACCCAGTACTTC.

J is TRBJ1-6 and V is TRBV11-2, with TRBD1 matching 8 bases. Germline V gene sequence: CDR1 SGHAT, CDR2 FQNNGV. Trimming took 6 bases from V and 7 from J; bases not matched to a gene: 11. The CDR3 sequence is 16 residues long. The CDR3 reads CASSHGQGNFNSPLHF. CDR3 sequence (DNA): TGTGCCAGCAGTCACGGACAGGGCAATTTCAATTCACCCCTCCACTTT.

The chain employs TRBV7-2 and TRBJ2-2; 10 nucleotides align to TRBD2. The CDR3 extends over 16 amino acids. Losses at the gene ends were 4 bases for V and 5 bases for J; bases not matched to a gene: 7. Germline CDR1 is SGHTA and CDR2 is FQGNSA. CDR3 in amino acids: CASSSSGLAWTGELFF. Here the CDR3 DNA reads TGTGCCAGCAGCTCCTCGGGACTAGCGTGGACCGGGGAGCTGTTTTTT.

In its sample, this clonotype was seen a few times. The chain combines TRBV20-1 with TRBJ1-1; D remains unclear. Germline loops: CDR1 DFQATT, CDR2 SNEGSKA (reference sequence). V was shortened by 0 bases and J by 0 bases, with 11 bases between the two germline ends. The CDR3 covers 15 residues. CDR3 DNA: TGCAGTGCTAGAGATCACCAGGCTTTGAACACTGAAGCTTTCTTT. This codes for CSARDHQALNTEAFF.

This chain connects TRBV5-6 to TRBJ1-2; no definite D call. Germline CDR1 SGHDT, CDR2 YYEEEE. The V end was cut by 3 bases, the J end by 1 base, with 7 bases between. The CDR3 extends over 13 amino acids. Written as DNA, the CDR3 is TGTGCCAGCAGCTACGGGTATAACTATGGCTACACCTTC. It encodes CASSYGYNYGYTF.

This chain links TRBV6-1 with TRBJ2-7; the D call may be TRBD1 or TRBD2 (5 bases each). Looked up from germline, CDR1 is MNHNS and CDR2 is SASEGT. The V gene lost 5 bases and the J gene lost 4 bases, with 12 bases spanning the gap. The CDR3 contains 13 residues. The CDR3 region is CASSRDGGYEQYF. The CDR3 coding sequence is TGTGCCAGCAGTCGGGACGGTGGGTACGAGCAGTACTTC.

In regard to this clonotype: One junction end does not reproduce the germline sequence, and a read error may be involved. The chain is built from TRBV6-1 and TRBJ1-1; a weak D match, TRBD1 (5 bases). Germline CDR1 MNHNS, CDR2 SASEGT. The CDR3 extends over 12 amino acids. Here the CDR3 reads CASSPEVGEAFF. CDR3 in DNA: TGTGCCAGCAGTCCCGAAGTGGGGGAAGCTTTTTTT.

This chain links TRBV7-2 with TRBJ1-1; tentatively, D is TRBD1 (5 bases). The V end lost 3 bases, the J end lost 3 bases, and 11 bases lay between the germline ends. The germline V gene encodes CDR1 SGHTA and CDR2 FQGNSA. The CDR3 is 14 residues long. CDR3: CASSLQGGYTEAFF. CDR3 nucleotide sequence: TGTGCCAGCAGCTTGCAGGGAGGGTACACTGAAGCTTTCTTT.

This clonotype was detected a few times. V gene TRBV7-8 combines with J gene TRBJ1-2; the D gene is possibly TRBD1 (5 bases). CDR3 length equals 18 residues. Germline CDR1 SGHVS, CDR2 FQNEAQ. Trimming pared 0 bases from V and 7 bases from J, leaving 24 bases between. CDR3 amino acids: CASSLAMGTVTPLGGYTF. Written as DNA, the CDR3 is TGTGCCAGCAGCTTAGCTATGGGGACGGTCACCCCACTAGGTGGCTACACCTTC.

This clonotype was seen a single time. Here the CDR3 DNA reads TGTGCCAGCACTATTGGAGCGGGGGGCATTCAGTACTTC. This codes for CASTIGAGGIQYF. The chain links TRBV6-1 to TRBJ2-4, with TRBD2 matching 9 bases. V dropped 7 bases and J dropped 9; count of bases not matched to a gene: 7. The CDR3 is 13 residues long. Germline lookup yields CDR1 MNHNS and CDR2 SASEGT.

The V and J genes are TRBV19 and TRBJ1-1; 8 bases are shared with TRBD1. V dropped 6 bases and J dropped 4; count of bases not matched to a gene: 10. CDR3 length equals 15 residues. Germline V gives CDR1 LNHDA, CDR2 SQIVND (reference sequence). Here the CDR3 DNA reads TGTGCCAGTAGGGTTGACAGGGGAGGGAGCACTGAAGCTTTCTTT. It yields the protein CASRVDRGGSTEAFF.